Listed below are T cell receptor beta chains from one sample, sequenced in a study of T cell clonotyping in hematopoietic cell transplantation. Profiled with immunoSEQ multiplex PCR; TCRdb holds only in-frame clones, not every one. Among some 10,000 clones listed, approximately 92% were seen once. The source material was PBMCs, sampled 100 days after allogeneic stem cell transplant. The receptors stem from a female patient between 55 and 75 years old who had an allogeneic stem cell transplant from an unrelated donor, so the T cells may come from the graft donor. Some clones in this sample may be carry-over from other donors' samples. Both conserved end residues are part of each CDR3. The D gene is left open where the match is weak. Clone size is stated in some rows and not others, as once, few, many or a class when expanded.

>TRBJ2-7|TRBV5-6|few|NA
CASSLKYEQYF
TGTGCCAGCAGCTTAAAATACGAGCAGTACTTC
>TRBJ2-2|TRBV6-6|few|TRBD1
CASSLGDRVTGELFF
TGTGCCAGCAGTCTCGGGGACAGGGTTACCGGGGAGCTGTTTTTT
>TRBJ2-5|TRBV28|NA|NA
CATQWTSPPETQYF
TGTGCCACCCAATGGACGTCGCCCCCAGAGACCCAGTACTTC
>TRBJ2-7|TRBV13|NA|NA
CASSLEADYEQYF
TGTGCCAGCAGCTTGGAGGCTGACTACGAGCAGTACTTC
>TRBJ2-2|TRBV4-2|NA|TRBD1
CASSQDGQGNFFTGELFF
TGTGCCAGCAGCCAAGACGGACAGGGTAATTTTTTCACCGGGGAGCTGTTTTTT
>TRBJ2-1|TRBV11-2|NA|TRBD2
CASSSRRLAGGPDEQFF
TGTGCCAGCAGCTCCAGAAGACTAGCGGGAGGGCCCGATGAGCAGTTCTTC
>TRBJ2-3|TRBV9|few|NA
CASSVVLTDTQYF
TGTGCCAGCAGCGTAGTTCTCACAGATACGCAGTATTTT
>TRBJ2-3|TRBV14|NA|NA
CASSLVGAQYF
TGTGCCAGCAGCCTTGTGGGGGCGCAGTATTTT
>TRBJ2-7|TRBV9|once|NA
CASSFTAAMGGEQYF
TGTGCCAGCAGCTTTACAGCGGCTATGGGTGGCGAGCAGTACTTC
>TRBJ1-2|TRBV5-1|NA|NA
CASSFNGASYGYTF
TGCGCCAGCAGCTTTAATGGGGCCTCCTATGGCTACACCTTC
>TRBJ2-3|TRBV25-1|NA|NA
CASIGVGGGVDTQYF
TGTGCCAGCATAGGTGTGGGAGGAGGAGTAGATACGCAGTATTTT
>TRBJ2-7|TRBV7-6|NA|NA
CASSSALGEQYF
TGTGCCAGCAGCTCCGCTTTAGGCGAGCAGTACTTC
>TRBJ1-5|TRBV27|NA|NA
CASSFGVGSQPQHF
TGTGCCAGCAGTTTCGGAGTGGGAAGTCAGCCCCAGCATTTT
>TRBJ2-5|TRBV7-3|NA|TRBD1
CASSLIPGGQETQYF
TGTGCCAGCAGCTTAATCCCAGGGGGCCAAGAGACCCAGTACTTC
>TRBJ2-7|TRBV27|NA|NA
CASSSQTYEQYF
TGTGCCAGCAGTTCGCAGACCTACGAGCAGTACTTC
>TRBJ2-1|TRBV6-5|NA|NA
CASSYSSGLYNEQFF
TGTGCCAGCAGTTACTCTTCGGGGCTTTACAATGAGCAGTTCTTC
>TRBJ1-1|TRBV11-3|NA|TRBD1
CASSLGDRGNTEAFF
TGTGCCAGCAGCTTAGGGGACAGGGGGAACACTGAAGCTTTCTTT
>TRBJ2-1|TRBV19|once|NA
CASSIDLDPYLYNEQFF
TGTGCCAGTAGTATAGATCTAGACCCTTATTTATACAATGAGCAGTTCTTC
>TRBJ1-4|TRBV9|NA|NA
CASSPRTSVEKLFF
TGTGCCAGCAGCCCCCGGACCTCCGTCGAAAAACTGTTTTTT
>TRBJ2-7|TRBV5-1|NA|NA
CASSLPTYEQYF
TGCGCCAGCAGCTTGCCTACCTACGAGCAGTACTTC
>TRBJ2-3|TRBV28|NA|NA
CASSLVSTDTQYF
TGTGCCAGCAGTTTAGTGAGCACAGATACGCAGTATTTT
>TRBJ2-5|TRBV7-9|NA|NA
CASSLFLGTQETQYF
TGTGCCAGCAGCTTATTCCTAGGAACCCAAGAGACCCAGTACTTC
>TRBJ2-1|TRBV9|few|NA
CASSPRLGSGSYNEQFF
TGTGCCAGCAGCCCACGGTTGGGGAGCGGCTCCTACAATGAGCAGTTCTTC
>TRBJ2-5|TRBV7-9|NA|NA
CASSPAEAETQYF
TGTGCCAGCAGCCCCGCAGAAGCAGAGACCCAGTACTTC
>TRBJ2-7|TRBV4-2|NA|TRBD1
CASSQDWTGIDEQYF
TGTGCCAGCAGCCAAGATTGGACAGGGATAGACGAGCAGTACTTC